This T cell receptor beta chain was sequenced during a study of T cell changes during pregnancy in multiple sclerosis. TCRdb's copy holds only in-frame clones and misses some; the assay was immunoSEQ multiplex PCR. The sample yields about 55,000 clones, approximately 90% seen once. V was shortened by 4 bases and J by 0 bases, with 10 bases between the two germline ends. The germline gives CDR1 SGDLS, CDR2 YYNGEE. The CDR3 sequence is 15 residues long. The chain carries TRBV9 and TRBJ2-2; perhaps TRBD2 as D (5 bases). The receptor comes from a female donor with multiple sclerosis, enrolled in a pregnancy study. Sequenced here: CD4+ T cells from peripheral blood mononuclear cells, sampled in the first trimester of pregnancy. Here the CDR3 DNA reads TGTGCCAGCAGCCGGGGTCCCGCGAACACCGGGGAGCTGTTTTTT. It translates to CASSRGPANTGELFF.